A single sample is the source of the 4 T cell receptor beta chains below, sequenced in a study of cytomegalovirus exposure and HLA in healthy donors. The PCR contained 60 Vbeta and 13 Jbeta primers. The repertoire was sequenced with immunoSEQ multiplex PCR; TCRdb's copy has only in-frame clones and lacks some. The sample comprises about 190,000 clones, roughly 77% of which are singletons, and 1.6% rests with the top ten. Sequenced material: PBMCs. These TCRs come from a woman in her 50s in good health and CMV-seronegative.

This chain connects TRBV9 to TRBJ1-5; TRBD1 matches 9 bases. CDR1 is SGDLS, CDR2 YYNGEE, per germline. The CDR3 is made up of 16 amino acids. Unmatched junction bases numbered 9, after V lost 3 bases and J lost 5 bases. The CDR3 region is CASSAGGTGPDQPQHF. The CDR3 bases are TGTGCCAGCAGCGCCGGAGGGACAGGGCCAGATCAGCCCCAGCATTTT.

V and J are TRBV6-6 and TRBJ1-2; D gene uncertain. V shed 6 bases and J shed 2 bases, with 7 bases lying between them. The CDR3 sequence is 12 residues long. Germline loops: CDR1 MNHNY, CDR2 SVGAGI (reference sequence). CDR3 coding DNA: TGTGCCAGCAGCGAGTCAAACTATGGCTACACCTTC. Its protein product is CASSESNYGYTF.

This chain uses TRBV11-2 with TRBJ2-7; 13 bases are a match to TRBD2. The CDR3 is 18 residues long. Germline CDR1 reads SGHAT; CDR2 reads FQNNGV. J gave up 1 base and V 5 bases, and 11 bases lay outside the gene matches. The CDR3 region has the DNA TGTGCCAGCAGCGCTGAGCCGGGACTAGCGGGACCATCCTACGAGCAGTACTTC. It specifies CASSAEPGLAGPSYEQYF.

V gene TRBV7-2 combines with J gene TRBJ1-1; D is unclear. CDR1 is SGHTA and CDR2 is FQGNSA in the germline V gene. Trimming cost V 4 bases and J 11 bases, with 8 bases left between them. The CDR3 contains 10 residues. The chain's CDR3 is CASSSKFAFF. As DNA, the CDR3 is TGTGCCAGCAGCTCAAAATTCGCTTTCTTT. The full variable domain, rest sourced from reference TRBV7-2 and TRBJ1-1, is GAGVSQSPSNKVTEKGKDVELRCDPISGHTALYWYRQSLGQGLEFLIYFQGNSAPDKSGLPSDRFSAERTGGSVSTLTIQRTQQEDSAVYLCASSSKFAFFGQGTRLTVV.